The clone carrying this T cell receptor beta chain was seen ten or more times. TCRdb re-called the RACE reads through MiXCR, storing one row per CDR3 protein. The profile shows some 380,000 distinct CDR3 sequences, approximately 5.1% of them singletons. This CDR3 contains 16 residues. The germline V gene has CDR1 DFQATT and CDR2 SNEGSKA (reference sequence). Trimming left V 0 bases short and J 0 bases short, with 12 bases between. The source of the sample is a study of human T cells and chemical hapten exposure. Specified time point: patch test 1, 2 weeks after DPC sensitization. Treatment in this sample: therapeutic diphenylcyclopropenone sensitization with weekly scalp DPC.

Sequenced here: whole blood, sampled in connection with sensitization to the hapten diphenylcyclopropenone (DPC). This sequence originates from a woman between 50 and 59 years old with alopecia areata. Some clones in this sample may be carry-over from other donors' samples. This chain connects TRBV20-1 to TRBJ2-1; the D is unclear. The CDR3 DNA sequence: TGCAGTGCTAGAGATCGTCGGCTTAACTCCTACAATGAGCAGTTCTTC. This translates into CSARDRRLNSYNEQFF.